This TCR beta chain was captured in a study of blood T cell repertoires in COVID-19. Across the whole study: Samples taken during acute and convalescent COVID-19 were collected in the United States, Italy and Spain. PBMCs, B-cell-depleted T cells, or T cells provided the cDNA or gDNA that made up the material.

Here immunoSEQ multiplex PCR was the method, and the copy in TCRdb shows in-frame clones only, minus some. The sample shows roughly 140,000 clones, around nine tenths of them seen only once. Trimming removed 4 bases from V and 4 bases from J, with 24 bases in between. The CDR3 has 18 residues. Germline assignment: CDR1 MNHNS and CDR2 SASEGT. The specimen was peripheral blood. The gene calls are TRBV6-1 and TRBJ2-3, with D tentatively TRBD2 (6 bases). The receptor was derived from a woman in her thirties or forties with acute or convalescent COVID-19. Here the CDR3 reads CASSGGRRVTSFADTQYF. The CDR3 DNA follows: TGTGCCAGCAGTGGGGGGAGGCGAGTGACTTCTTTCGCAGATACGCAGTATTTT.